Listed below are T cell receptor beta chains from one sample, sequenced in a study of cytomegalovirus exposure and HLA in healthy donors. Clones were sequenced by immunoSEQ multiplex PCR, and TCRdb holds only the in-frame ones, with some missing. This sample yields 90,000 to 150,000 clones, of which 55% to 65% are seen a single time; 9% to 10% belongs to the top ten. Sequenced input: PBMCs. These receptors came from a man aged 40-49 years in good health and CMV-seropositive. The conserved cysteine and the conserved F or W are not part of the CDR3 here. Each record gives: V gene, J gene, CDR3 protein.

v_gene: TRBV25-1
j_gene: -
CDR3aa: ASSERDISYEQY

v_gene: TRBV18
j_gene: TRBJ2-7
CDR3aa: ASSLRLAGGNEQY

v_gene: TRBV7-8
j_gene: TRBJ2-7
CDR3aa: ASSLYSGVEQY

v_gene: TRBV5-1
j_gene: TRBJ1-2
CDR3aa: ASSLSLGGSYGYT

v_gene: TRBV7-7
j_gene: TRBJ2-3
CDR3aa: ASSNAEGDTQY

v_gene: TRBV7-3
j_gene: TRBJ1-2
CDR3aa: ASSTGGGAGGYT

v_gene: TRBV7-9
j_gene: TRBJ2-1
CDR3aa: ASSLGGTGADEQF

v_gene: TRBV7-2
j_gene: TRBJ2-2
CDR3aa: ASSSLGAGGLF

v_gene: TRBV6-5
j_gene: TRBJ1-1
CDR3aa: ASSAPGQGNTEAF

v_gene: TRBV29-1
j_gene: TRBJ1-3
CDR3aa: SVEARGRGDTIY

v_gene: TRBV18
j_gene: TRBJ2-5
CDR3aa: ASSPSGSETQY

v_gene: TRBV15
j_gene: TRBJ1-4
CDR3aa: ATSGALQGFWEKLF

v_gene: TRBV25-1
j_gene: TRBJ1-1
CDR3aa: ASSDSPGHMNTEAF

v_gene: TRBV7-2
j_gene: TRBJ2-1
CDR3aa: ASSPEGTSGSSYNEQF

v_gene: TRBV14
j_gene: TRBJ1-2
CDR3aa: ASSQAGTGNFYGYT

v_gene: TRBV20-1
j_gene: TRBJ1-1
CDR3aa: SGSTGTEAF

v_gene: TRBV27
j_gene: TRBJ1-1
CDR3aa: ASTIKGVENTEAF

v_gene: TRBV6-6
j_gene: TRBJ1-2
CDR3aa: ASSSSDRGIYGYT

v_gene: TRBV7-9
j_gene: TRBJ2-5
CDR3aa: ASSLDGGGTKETQY

v_gene: TRBV6-6
j_gene: TRBJ2-3
CDR3aa: ASRWPQSGRTDTQY